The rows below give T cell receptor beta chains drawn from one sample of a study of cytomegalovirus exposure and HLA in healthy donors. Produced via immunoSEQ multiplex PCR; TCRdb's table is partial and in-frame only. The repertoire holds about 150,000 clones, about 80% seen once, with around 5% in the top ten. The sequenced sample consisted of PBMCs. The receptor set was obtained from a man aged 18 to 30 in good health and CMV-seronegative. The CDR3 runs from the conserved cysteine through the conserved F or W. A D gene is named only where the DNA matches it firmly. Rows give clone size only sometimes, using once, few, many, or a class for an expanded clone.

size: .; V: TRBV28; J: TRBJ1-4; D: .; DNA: TGTGCCAGCAGTTCCCCCGTCACTAGGAGAGAAAAACTGTTTTTT; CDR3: CASSSPVTRREKLFF
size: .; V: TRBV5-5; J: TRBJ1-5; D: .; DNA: TGTGCCAGCAGCTTATATTCAGGGGACAATCAGCCCCAGCATTTT; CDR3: CASSLYSGDNQPQHF
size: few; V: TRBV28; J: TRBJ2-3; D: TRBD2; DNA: TGTGCCAGCAGTTCGAGGACCGCGGTTGGGACTAGCGGCACAGATACGCAGTATTTT; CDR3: CASSSRTAVGTSGTDTQYF
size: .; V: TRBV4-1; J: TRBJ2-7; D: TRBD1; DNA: TGCGCCAGCAGCGCGGGGACAGGGGTCTACGAGCAGTACTTC; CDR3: CASSAGTGVYEQYF
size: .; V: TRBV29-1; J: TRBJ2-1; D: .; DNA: TGCAGCGTTGAAGGGGTAGCCGATAGCTCCTACAATGAGCAGTTCTTC; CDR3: CSVEGVADSSYNEQFF
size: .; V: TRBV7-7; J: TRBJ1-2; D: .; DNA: TGTGCTAGCAGCTCCGACAGAGAAGACCATGGCTACACCTTC; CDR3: CASSSDREDHGYTF
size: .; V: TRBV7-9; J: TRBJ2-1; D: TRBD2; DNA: TGTGCCAGCAGCTTAGCCTTCAGCGGGAGGGCCCATGAGCAGTTCTTC; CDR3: CASSLAFSGRAHEQFF
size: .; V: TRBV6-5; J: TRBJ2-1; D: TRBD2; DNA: TGTGCCAGCAAGGGGGGCGGGGGGCGCTACAATGAGCAGTTCTTC; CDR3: CASKGGGGRYNEQFF
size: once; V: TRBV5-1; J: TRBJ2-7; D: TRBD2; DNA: TGCGCCAGCCCGGACTTGAGAGCGGGAGGGCCTAACGAGCAGTACTTC; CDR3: CASPDLRAGGPNEQYF
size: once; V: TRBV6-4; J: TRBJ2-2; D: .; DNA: TGTGCCAGCAGTCTCCGTCTAGGGGACACCGGGGAGCTGTTTTTT; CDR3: CASSLRLGDTGELFF
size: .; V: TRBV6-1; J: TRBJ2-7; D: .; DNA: TGTGCCAGCAGTGAGGGACTGGGGAGCTCCTACGAGCAGTACTTC; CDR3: CASSEGLGSSYEQYF
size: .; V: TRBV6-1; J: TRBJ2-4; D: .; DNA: TGTGCCATCCACAGTGGTTTAAAAAACATTCAGTACTTC; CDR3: CAIHSGLKNIQYF
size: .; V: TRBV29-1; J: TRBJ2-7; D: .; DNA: TGCAGCGTGAGGAGGGGGGTAGGGGAGCGGGATTACTCCTACGAGCAGTACTTC; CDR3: CSVRRGVGERDYSYEQYF
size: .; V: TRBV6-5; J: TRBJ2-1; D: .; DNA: TGTGCCAGCAGTTACACCGGTGAGCAGTTCTTC; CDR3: CASSYTGEQFF
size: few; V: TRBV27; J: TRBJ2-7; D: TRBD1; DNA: TGTGCCAGCAGTTTAGGGGACAGGGTCTACGAGCAGTACTTC; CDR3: CASSLGDRVYEQYF
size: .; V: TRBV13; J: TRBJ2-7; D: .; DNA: TGTGCCAGCAGCTTCGCTAGCGCCGCCTACGAGCAGTACTTC; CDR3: CASSFASAAYEQYF
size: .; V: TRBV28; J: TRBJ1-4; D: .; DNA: TGTGCCAGCAGTTTATTTATGCAGGCGCTTAATGAAAAACTGTTTTTT; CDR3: CASSLFMQALNEKLFF
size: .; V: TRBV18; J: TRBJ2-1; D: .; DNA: TGTGCCAGCTCGCCCCTTCACAGGGTAAGCTCCTACAATGAGCAGTTCTTC; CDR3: CASSPLHRVSSYNEQFF
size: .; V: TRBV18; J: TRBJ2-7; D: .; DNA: TGTGCCAGCTCACCAGGGCAGGGTGGTGAGCAGTACTTC; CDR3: CASSPGQGGEQYF
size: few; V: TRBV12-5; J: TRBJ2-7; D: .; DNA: TGTGCTAGTGGTTTGGACTTCCAGACACACGCCTTCTTCTTCGGGGAATACGAGCAGTACTTC; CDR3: CASGLDFQTHAFFFGEYEQYF
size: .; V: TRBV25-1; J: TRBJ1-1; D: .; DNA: TGTGCCAGCAGTGAGTATAGGAACACTGAAGCTTTCTTT; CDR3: CASSEYRNTEAFF
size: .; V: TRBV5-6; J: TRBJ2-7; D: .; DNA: TGTGCCAGCAGCTTGGCCAATGACAGGACTTTCTACGAGCAGTACTTC; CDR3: CASSLANDRTFYEQYF
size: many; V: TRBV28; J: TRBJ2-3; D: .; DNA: TGTGCCAGCAGTTTAGACAGGAGCTTGACAGATACGCAGTATTTT; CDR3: CASSLDRSLTDTQYF